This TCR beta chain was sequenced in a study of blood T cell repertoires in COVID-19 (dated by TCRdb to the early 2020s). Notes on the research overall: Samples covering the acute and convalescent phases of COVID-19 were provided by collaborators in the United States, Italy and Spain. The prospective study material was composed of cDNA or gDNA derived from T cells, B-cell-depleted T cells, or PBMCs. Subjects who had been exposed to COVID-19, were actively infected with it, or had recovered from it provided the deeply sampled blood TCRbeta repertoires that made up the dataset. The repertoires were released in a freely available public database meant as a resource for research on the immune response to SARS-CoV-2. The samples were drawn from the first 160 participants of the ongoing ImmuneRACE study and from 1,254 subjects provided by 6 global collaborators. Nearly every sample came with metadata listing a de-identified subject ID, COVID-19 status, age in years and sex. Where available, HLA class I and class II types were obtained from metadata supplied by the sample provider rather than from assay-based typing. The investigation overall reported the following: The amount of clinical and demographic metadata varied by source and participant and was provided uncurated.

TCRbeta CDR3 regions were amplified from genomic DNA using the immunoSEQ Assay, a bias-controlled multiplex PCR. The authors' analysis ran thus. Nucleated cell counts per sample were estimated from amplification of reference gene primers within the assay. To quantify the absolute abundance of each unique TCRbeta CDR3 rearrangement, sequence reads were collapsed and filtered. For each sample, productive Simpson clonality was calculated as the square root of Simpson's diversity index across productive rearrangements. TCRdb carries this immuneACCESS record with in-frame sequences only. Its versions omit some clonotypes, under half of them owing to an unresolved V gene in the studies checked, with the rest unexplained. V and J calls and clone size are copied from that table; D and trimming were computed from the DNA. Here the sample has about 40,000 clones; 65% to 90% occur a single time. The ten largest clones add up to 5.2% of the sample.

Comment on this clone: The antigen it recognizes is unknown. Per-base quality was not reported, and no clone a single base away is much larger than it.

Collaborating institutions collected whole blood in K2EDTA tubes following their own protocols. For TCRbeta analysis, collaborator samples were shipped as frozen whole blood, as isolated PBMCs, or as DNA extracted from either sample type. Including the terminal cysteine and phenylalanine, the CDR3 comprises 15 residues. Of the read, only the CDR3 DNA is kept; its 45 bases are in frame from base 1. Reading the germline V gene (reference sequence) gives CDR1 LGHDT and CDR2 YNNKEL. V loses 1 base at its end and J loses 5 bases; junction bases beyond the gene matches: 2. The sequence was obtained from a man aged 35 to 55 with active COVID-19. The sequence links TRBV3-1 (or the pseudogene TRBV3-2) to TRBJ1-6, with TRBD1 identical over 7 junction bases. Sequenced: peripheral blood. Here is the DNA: TGTGCCAGCAGCCAAGGTACAGGGGATAATTCACCCCTCCACTTT. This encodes CASSQGTGDNSPLHF.